These 27 T cell receptor beta chains share one sample of origin, sequenced in a study of T-cell memory formation after mild COVID-19. A single record per CDR3 protein comes from TCRdb applying MiXCR to the 5' RACE reads. The sample holds hundreds of thousands of distinct CDR3 sequences, around 19% seen once. The sequencing sample was made of PBMCs or a T cell subset sorted from them (not recorded which). The source of these receptors is an adult woman who had mild COVID-19 (a few samples of this study predate the infection). Cell type and time point are not known.

The chain carries TRBV5-1 and TRBJ2-1; tentatively, D is TRBD1 (5 bases). Germline loops: CDR1 SGHRS, CDR2 YFSETQ. The CDR3 extends over 13 amino acids. V was trimmed by 4 bases and J by 6 bases, leaving 11 bases between them. In nucleotides, the CDR3 is TGCGCCAGCAGCATCATGGACACCAATGAGCAGTTCTTC. This codes for CASSIMDTNEQFF.

J is TRBJ2-1 and V is TRBV7-2, with a tentative D call TRBD2 (6 bases). CDR1 and CDR2 from the germline V gene are SGHTA and FQGNSA. Deletions cut 5 bases from V and 4 bases from J, with 12 bases between. The CDR3 has 14 amino acids. CDR3 bases: TGTGCCAGCAGCCCCCAAGGGAGGTACAATGAGCAGTTCTTC. Encoded protein: CASSPQGRYNEQFF.

In this sample, this clonotype turned up a few times. One end of the junction does not line up with germline, which may come from a read error. The chain is built from TRBV3-1 and TRBJ2-1, with D perhaps TRBD2 (6 bases). Germline loops: CDR1 LGHDT, CDR2 YNNKEL (reference sequence). CDR3 length equals 12 residues. CDR3 bases: TGTGCCAGCAGCCAGCCCGGGACTTCCCAGCTCTTC. Amino acid sequence: CASSQPGTSQLF.

This clonotype appeared many times. The J gene is TRBJ1-2, the V gene TRBV4-2, with D uncertain. This CDR3 comprises 15 residues. V gave up 0 bases and J gave up 4 bases, with 12 bases separating them. Per the germline V gene, CDR1 is LGHNA and CDR2 is YNFKEQ. The CDR3 nucleotides are TGTGCCAGCAGCCAAGATAGTAAGGGTGGCTATGGCTACACCTTC. Translating it yields CASSQDSKGGYGYTF.

The chain carries TRBV3-1 and TRBJ2-1; the match to TRBD1 covers 7 bases. V trimming: 3 bases; J trimming: 3 bases; junction bases outside the gene matches: 2. The CDR3 is 14 residues long. Per germline, CDR1 LGHDT and CDR2 YNNKEL (reference sequence). CDR3 sequence: CASSQGTVYNEQFF. CDR3 in DNA: TGTGCCAGCAGCCAGGGGACAGTCTACAATGAGCAGTTCTTC.

This clonotype was observed many times. This chain connects TRBV7-9 to TRBJ2-3, with TRBD1 identical over 10 bases. V gave up 5 bases and J gave up 5 bases; unmatched junction bases: 7. This CDR3 spans 15 amino acids. Germline loops: CDR1 SEHNR, CDR2 FQNEAQ (reference sequence). CDR3 sequence: CASSSRQGARDTQYF. CDR3 sequence (DNA): TGTGCCAGCAGCAGTAGACAGGGGGCGCGAGATACGCAGTATTTT.

The V gene is TRBV12-3 or TRBV12-4, the J gene TRBJ2-1; 10 bases map to TRBD2. The trim removed 6 bases at V and 9 bases at J, leaving 8 bases unmatched. This CDR3 has 14 residues. The DNA of the CDR3 is TGTGCCAGCAGGGAAGGACTAGCGGTGGTTGAGCAGTTCTTC. Protein product: CASREGLAVVEQFF.

This clonotype came up many times. The CDR3, as DNA: TGTGCCTGGTCTGGGACGGCGAGCTCCTACGAGCAGTACTTC. It encodes CAWSGTASSYEQYF. The chain employs TRBV30 and TRBJ2-7; the D call may be TRBD1 or TRBD2 (5 bases each). The V gene lost 5 bases and the J gene lost 0 bases, with 14 bases spanning the gap. This CDR3 region has 14 residues. Germline assignment: CDR1 GTSNPN and CDR2 SVGIG (reference sequence).

The chain employs TRBV7-9 and TRBJ2-1; TRBD2 matches at 7 bases. This CDR3 is 16 amino acids long. The ends lost 0 bases at V and 6 bases at J; junction bases unmatched: 8. Germline CDR1 SEHNR, CDR2 FQNEAQ (reference sequence). The DNA for the CDR3 is TGTGCCAGCAGCTTAGCGCGGACTAGTCGCGCCAATGAGCAGTTCTTC. Protein sequence: CASSLARTSRANEQFF.

The J gene is TRBJ1-1, the V gene TRBV25-1; no definite D call. CDR3 length equals 14 residues. Germline CDR1 and CDR2: MGHDK and SYGVNS. V was cut by 1 base and J by 8 bases, with 14 bases left in between. CDR3 bases: TGTGCCAGCAGTGAATTTAGTTCCCCTTCCGAAGCTTTCTTT. Its protein is CASSEFSSPSEAFF.

There are a few counts of this clonotype. The chain links TRBV29-1 to TRBJ2-3; 9 bases agree with TRBD2. V gave up 5 bases and J gave up 1 base; unmatched junction bases: 1. CDR1 is SQVTM and CDR2 is ANQGSEA in the germline V gene. This CDR3 region has 13 residues. As DNA, the CDR3 is TGCAGCGTTAGACTAGCGGGCACAGATACGCAGTATTTT. Its translation is CSVRLAGTDTQYF.

The rearrangement joins TRBV12-3 or TRBV12-4 to TRBJ1-5; D call uncertain. The CDR3 contains 13 residues. Trimming removed 6 bases at V and 5 bases at J, with 11 bases between. The CDR3 DNA is TGTGCCAGCAGCCACGCCCGGGATCAGCCCCAGCATTTT. Translating gives CASSHARDQPQHF.

This clonotype was counted a few times. The rearrangement links TRBV7-7 to TRBJ2-3; 10 positions agree with TRBD2. Germline CDR1 SSHAT, CDR2 FNYEAQ (reference sequence). The CDR3 is 16 residues long. The V and J ends lost 1 base and 4 bases, in that order; junction bases with no gene match: 5. The CDR3 nucleotides read TGTGCCAGCAGCTTAGTCCCCGGACTAGCGGCAGATACGCAGTATTTT. It specifies CASSLVPGLAADTQYF.

The chain combines TRBV12-3 or TRBV12-4 with TRBJ1-2; D is perhaps TRBD1 (6 bases). CDR3 length: 15 residues. Between the trimmed V and J ends, which lost 5 bases and 4 bases, there was a span of 17 bases. CDR3 coding DNA: TGTGCCAGCAGTGGGGCGGGGGCAGCGTCCTATGGCTACACCTTC. It encodes CASSGAGAASYGYTF.

This clonotype occurred a few times. The chain uses TRBV12-3 or TRBV12-4 and TRBJ1-1; D call uncertain. The CDR3 extends over 14 amino acids. Trimming removed 3 bases at V and 1 base at J, with 9 bases between. The CDR3 DNA is TGTGCCAGCAGTTTCGGGCAGCCGAACACTGAAGCTTTCTTT. This sequence encodes CASSFGQPNTEAFF.

This clonotype was seen more than once but under ten times. For the CDR3, the DNA is TGTGCCAGCTCATTGTATGGGGTGGATAATTCACCCCTCCACTTT. Protein: CASSLYGVDNSPLHF. The chain employs TRBV7-9 and TRBJ1-6; D uncertain. The V gene's germline CDR1 is SEHNR and CDR2 FQNEAQ (reference sequence). The CDR3 is 15 residues long. V was clipped by 8 bases and J by 5 bases, with 16 bases between them.

This clonotype appeared once. CDR3 DNA: TGTGCCAGCAGCCAAGGTACCCTAGATAGCAATGAGCAGTTCTTC. Its protein is CASSQGTLDSNEQFF. The chain recombines TRBV16 with TRBJ2-1; no definite D call. Germline assignment: CDR1 KGHSY and CDR2 FQNENV. The V gene lost 2 bases and the J gene lost 6 bases, with 14 bases spanning the gap. The length of the CDR3 is 15 residues. The full variable domain, completed using reference TRBV16 and TRBJ2-1, is GEEVAQTPKHLVRGEGQKAKLYCAPIKGHSYVFWYQQVLKNEFKFLISFQNENVFDETGMPKERFSAKCLPNSPCSLEIQATKLEDSAVYFCASSQGTLDSNEQFFGPGTRLTVL.

The chain is built from TRBV7-9 and TRBJ2-5; D unclear. V gave up 1 base and J gave up 4 bases, with 10 bases separating them. The germline V gene encodes CDR1 SEHNR and CDR2 FQNEAQ (reference sequence). The CDR3 runs to 14 residues. The CDR3 coding sequence is TGTGCCAGCAGCTTAGGTCTGGACCGAGAGACCCAGTACTTC. Amino acid sequence: CASSLGLDRETQYF.

This clonotype was recorded a few times. The chain uses TRBV7-9 and TRBJ1-1; the D is unclear. The germline CDR1 and CDR2 sequences are SEHNR and FQNEAQ (reference sequence). Trimming took 3 bases from V and 8 from J, leaving 10 bases between them. The CDR3 extends over 12 amino acids. CDR3 region: CASSFPASEAFF. CDR3 bases: TGTGCCAGCAGCTTCCCGGCCTCCGAAGCTTTCTTT.

The CDR3 nucleotides are TGCGCCAGCAGCTTGGCACCCGGGGACACCTTGTATGCAGATACGCAGTATTTT. This encodes CASSLAPGDTLYADTQYF. The rearrangement links TRBV5-1 to TRBJ2-3; D might be TRBD1 (6 bases). The V end was cut by 0 bases, the J end by 4 bases, with 21 bases between. Germline lookup yields CDR1 SGHRS and CDR2 YFSETQ. The CDR3 spans 18 residues.

The rearrangement joins TRBV14 to TRBJ1-6; D gene ambiguous. Looked up from germline, CDR1 is SGHDN and CDR2 is FVKESK. The CDR3 length is 14 residues. Trimming left V 4 bases short and J 10 bases short, with 14 bases between. The CDR3: CASSLYGLGSPLHF. The CDR3 coding sequence is TGTGCCAGCAGCCTTTACGGGCTGGGATCACCCCTCCACTTT.

This clonotype was detected a few times. V and J are TRBV7-9 and TRBJ2-7; D is perhaps TRBD2 (5 bases). The V end was cut by 7 bases, the J end by 4 bases, with 17 bases between. Germline CDR1 is SEHNR and CDR2 is FQNEAQ (reference sequence). The CDR3 sequence is 14 residues long. The CDR3 bases are TGTGCCAGCATCCAAGCAGAGCGGCTTTACGAGCAGTACTTC. Encoded protein: CASIQAERLYEQYF.

This clonotype was detected only a few times. This chain uses TRBV29-1 with TRBJ2-7; the D gene is possibly TRBD1 (5 bases). V lost 7 bases and J lost 0, with 7 bases in between. The CDR3 is made up of 11 amino acids. Germline V CDR1 and CDR2: SQVTM, ANQGSEA. The CDR3 bases are TGCAGCGCACAGGACTCCTACGAGCAGTACTTC. Translated: CSAQDSYEQYF.

The rearrangement links TRBV20-1 to TRBJ2-7; D is possibly TRBD2 (5 bases). Trimming left V 1 base short and J 1 base short, with 11 bases between. The germline CDR1 and CDR2 sequences are DFQATT and SNEGSKA (reference sequence). The CDR3 totals 14 residues. CDR3 loop: CSARGVLVSYEQYF. The CDR3 DNA sequence: TGCAGTGCTAGAGGGGTACTAGTTTCCTACGAGCAGTACTTC.

The table lists this clonotype with a few counts. CDR3 in DNA: TGCGCCAGCAGCCAAGTACCAAGCCGGACCGGGCATGGCTACACCTTC. Protein sequence: CASSQVPSRTGHGYTF. The V and J genes are TRBV4-1 and TRBJ1-2; D unclear. The CDR3 length is 16 residues. V was clipped by 1 base and J by 6 bases, with 18 bases between them. Germline V CDR1 and CDR2: MGHRA, YSYEKL.

The V call is TRBV3-1, the J call TRBJ1-1, with unresolved D. The V gene lost 1 base and the J gene lost 5 bases, with 14 bases spanning the gap. The CDR3 runs to 15 residues. CDR1 is LGHDT and CDR2 is YNNKEL in the germline V gene (reference sequence). The CDR3 is CASSQGTFQDTEAFF. DNA for the CDR3: TGTGCCAGCAGCCAAGGGACCTTTCAAGATACTGAAGCTTTCTTT.

The table lists this clonotype with a few counts. The chain joins TRBV29-1 to TRBJ2-1, with D perhaps TRBD1 (6 bases). Trimming shortened V by 3 bases and J by 6 bases, and 12 bases separated the two germline ends. This CDR3 has 13 residues. Germline CDR1 and CDR2: SQVTM and ANQGSEA. CDR3 in amino acids: CSVEGAGSNEQFF. CDR3 bases: TGCAGCGTTGAGGGGGCAGGGTCCAATGAGCAGTTCTTC.